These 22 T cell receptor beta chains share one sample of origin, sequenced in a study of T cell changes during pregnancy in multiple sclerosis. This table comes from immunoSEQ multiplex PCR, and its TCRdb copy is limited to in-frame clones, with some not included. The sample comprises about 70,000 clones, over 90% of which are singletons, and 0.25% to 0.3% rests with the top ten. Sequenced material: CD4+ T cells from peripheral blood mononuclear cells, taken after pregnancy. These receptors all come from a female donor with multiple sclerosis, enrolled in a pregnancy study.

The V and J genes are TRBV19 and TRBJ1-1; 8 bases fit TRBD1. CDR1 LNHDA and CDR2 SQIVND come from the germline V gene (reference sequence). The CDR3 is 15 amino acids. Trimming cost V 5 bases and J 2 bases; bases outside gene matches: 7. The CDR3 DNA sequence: TGTGCCAGTAGTCCGGGACAGGTCTTTAACACTGAAGCTTTCTTT. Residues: CASSPGQVFNTEAFF.

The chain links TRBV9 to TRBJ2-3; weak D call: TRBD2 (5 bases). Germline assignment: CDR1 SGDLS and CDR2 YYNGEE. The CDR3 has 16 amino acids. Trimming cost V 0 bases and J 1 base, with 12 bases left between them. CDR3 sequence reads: CASSVGSSFGTDTQYF. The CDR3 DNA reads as TGTGCCAGCAGCGTAGGGTCTAGCTTCGGCACAGATACGCAGTATTTT.

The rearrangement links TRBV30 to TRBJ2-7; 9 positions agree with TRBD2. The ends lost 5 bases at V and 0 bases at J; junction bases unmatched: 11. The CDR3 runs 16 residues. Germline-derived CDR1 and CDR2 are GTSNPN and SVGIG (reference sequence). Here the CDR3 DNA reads TGTGCCTGGCGATCATCTGGACTAGCGTCCTCCTACGAGCAGTACTTC. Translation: CAWRSSGLASSYEQYF.

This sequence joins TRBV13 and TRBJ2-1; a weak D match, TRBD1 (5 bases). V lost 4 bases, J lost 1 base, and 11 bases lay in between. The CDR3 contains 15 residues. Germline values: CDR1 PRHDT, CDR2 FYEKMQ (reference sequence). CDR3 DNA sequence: TGTGCCAGCAGCTCTCAGGGTGGTTCCTACAATGAGCAGTTCTTC. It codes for CASSSQGGSYNEQFF.

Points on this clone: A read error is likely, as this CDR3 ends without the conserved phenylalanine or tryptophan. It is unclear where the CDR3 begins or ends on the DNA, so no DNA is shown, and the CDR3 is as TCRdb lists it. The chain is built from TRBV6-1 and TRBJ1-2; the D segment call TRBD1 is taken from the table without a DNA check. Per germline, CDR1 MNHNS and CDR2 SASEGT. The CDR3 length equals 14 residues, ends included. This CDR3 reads CASSLDLPGQGAFG.

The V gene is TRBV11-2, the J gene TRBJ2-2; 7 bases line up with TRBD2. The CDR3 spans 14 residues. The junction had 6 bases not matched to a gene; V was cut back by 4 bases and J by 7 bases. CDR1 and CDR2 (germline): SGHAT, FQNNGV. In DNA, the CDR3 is TGTGCCAGCAGCTCCTGGCGGGAGAACGGGGAGCTGTTTTTT. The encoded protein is CASSSWRENGELFF.

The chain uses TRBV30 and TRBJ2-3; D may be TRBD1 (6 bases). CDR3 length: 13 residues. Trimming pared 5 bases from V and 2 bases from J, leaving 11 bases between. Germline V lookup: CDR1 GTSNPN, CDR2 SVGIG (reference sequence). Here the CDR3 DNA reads TGTGCCTGGGAAGACAGGTACACAGATACGCAGTATTTT. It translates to CAWEDRYTDTQYF.

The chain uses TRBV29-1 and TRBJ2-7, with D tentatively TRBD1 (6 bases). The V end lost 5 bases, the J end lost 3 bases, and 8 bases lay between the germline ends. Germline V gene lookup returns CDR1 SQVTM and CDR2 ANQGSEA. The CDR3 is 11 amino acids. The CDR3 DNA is TGCAGCGTTTCGGACAGCTACGAGCAGTACTTC. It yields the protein CSVSDSYEQYF.

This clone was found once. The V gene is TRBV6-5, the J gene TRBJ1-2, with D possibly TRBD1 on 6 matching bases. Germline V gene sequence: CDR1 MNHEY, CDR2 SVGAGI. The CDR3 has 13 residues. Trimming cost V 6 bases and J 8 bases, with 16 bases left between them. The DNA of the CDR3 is TGTGCCAGCAGGGAGAGTACAGGGCCCGGCTACACCTTC. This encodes CASRESTGPGYTF.

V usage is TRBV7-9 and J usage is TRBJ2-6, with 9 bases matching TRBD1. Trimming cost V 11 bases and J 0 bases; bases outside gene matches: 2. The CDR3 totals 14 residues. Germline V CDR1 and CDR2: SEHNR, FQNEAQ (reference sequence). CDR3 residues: CAVTGGSGANVLTF. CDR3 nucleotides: TGTGCCGTGACAGGGGGCTCTGGGGCCAACGTCCTGACTTTC.

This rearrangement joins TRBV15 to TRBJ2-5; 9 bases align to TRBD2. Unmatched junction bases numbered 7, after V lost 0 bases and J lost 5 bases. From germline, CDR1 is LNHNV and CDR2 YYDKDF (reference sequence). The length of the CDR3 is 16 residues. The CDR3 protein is CATSRDLPRGGETQYF. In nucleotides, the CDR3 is TGTGCCACCAGCAGAGATCTTCCGCGGGGGGGGGAGACCCAGTACTTC.

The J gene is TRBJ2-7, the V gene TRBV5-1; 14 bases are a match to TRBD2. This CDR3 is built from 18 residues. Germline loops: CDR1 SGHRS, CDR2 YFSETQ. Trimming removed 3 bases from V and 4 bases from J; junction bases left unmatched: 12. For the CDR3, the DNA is TGCGCCAGCAGCTATCGACCCGGGACTAGCGGGAGACGGTACGAGCAGTACTTC. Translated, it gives CASSYRPGTSGRRYEQYF.

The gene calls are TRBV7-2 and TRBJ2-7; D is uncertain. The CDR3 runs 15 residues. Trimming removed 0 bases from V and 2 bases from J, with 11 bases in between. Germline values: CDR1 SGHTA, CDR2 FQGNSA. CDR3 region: CASSLAPLEAYEQYF. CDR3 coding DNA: TGTGCCAGCAGCTTAGCCCCCCTAGAAGCCTACGAGCAGTACTTC.

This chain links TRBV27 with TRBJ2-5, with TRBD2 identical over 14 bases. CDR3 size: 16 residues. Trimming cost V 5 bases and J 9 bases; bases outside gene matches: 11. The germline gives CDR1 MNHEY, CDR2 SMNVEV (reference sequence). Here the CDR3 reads CASSPRLAGGREAQYF. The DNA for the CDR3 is TGTGCCAGCAGTCCCCGACTAGCGGGAGGGCGGGAGGCCCAGTACTTC.

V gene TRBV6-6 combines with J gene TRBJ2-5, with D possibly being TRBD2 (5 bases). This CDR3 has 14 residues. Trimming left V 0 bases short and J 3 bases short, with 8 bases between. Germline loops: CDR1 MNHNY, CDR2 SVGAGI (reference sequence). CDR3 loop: CASSYSRREETQYF. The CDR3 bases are TGTGCCAGCAGTTACTCTCGGCGGGAAGAGACCCAGTACTTC.

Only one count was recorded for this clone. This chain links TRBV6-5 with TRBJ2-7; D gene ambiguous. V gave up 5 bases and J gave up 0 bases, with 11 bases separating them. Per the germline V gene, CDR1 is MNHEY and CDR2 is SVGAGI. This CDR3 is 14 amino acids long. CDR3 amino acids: CASSLMSPSYEQYF. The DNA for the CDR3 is TGTGCCAGCAGTCTGATGAGTCCCTCCTACGAGCAGTACTTC.

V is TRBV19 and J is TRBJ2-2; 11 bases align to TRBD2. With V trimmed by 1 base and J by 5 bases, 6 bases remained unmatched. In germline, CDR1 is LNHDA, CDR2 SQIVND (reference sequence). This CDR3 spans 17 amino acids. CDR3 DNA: TGTGCCAGTAGTATAGGCACTAGCGGGAGCTGGACCGGGGAGCTGTTTTTT. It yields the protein CASSIGTSGSWTGELFF.

DNA of the CDR3: TGTGCCAGCAGCTCCGGACAGGGACATGGCTACACCTTC. This encodes CASSSGQGHGYTF. The chain links TRBV5-4 to TRBJ1-2; 8 bases line up with TRBD1. Germline CDR1 and CDR2: SGHNT and YYREEE (reference sequence). The CDR3 spans 13 residues. Trimming cost V 3 bases and J 6 bases; bases outside gene matches: 4.

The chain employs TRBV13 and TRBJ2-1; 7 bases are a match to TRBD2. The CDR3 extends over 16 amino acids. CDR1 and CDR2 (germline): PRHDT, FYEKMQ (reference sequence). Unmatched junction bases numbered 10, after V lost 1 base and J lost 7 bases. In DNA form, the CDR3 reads TGTGCCAGCAGCTTAGAAGTGGGAGGGCCGGGGAATGAGCAGTTCTTC. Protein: CASSLEVGGPGNEQFF.

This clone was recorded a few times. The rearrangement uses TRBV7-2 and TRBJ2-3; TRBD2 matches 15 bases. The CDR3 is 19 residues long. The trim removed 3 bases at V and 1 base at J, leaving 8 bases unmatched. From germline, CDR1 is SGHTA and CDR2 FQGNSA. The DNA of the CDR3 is TGTGCCAGCAGCTTCCGTTGGACTAGCGGGGGGGGCCGCACAGATACGCAGTATTTT. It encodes CASSFRWTSGGGRTDTQYF. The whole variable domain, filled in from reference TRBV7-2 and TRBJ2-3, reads GAGVSQSPSNKVTEKGKDVELRCDPISGHTALYWYRQSLGQGLEFLIYFQGNSAPDKSGLPSDRFSAERTGGSVSTLTIQRTQQEDSAVYLCASSFRWTSGGGRTDTQYFGPGTRLTVL.

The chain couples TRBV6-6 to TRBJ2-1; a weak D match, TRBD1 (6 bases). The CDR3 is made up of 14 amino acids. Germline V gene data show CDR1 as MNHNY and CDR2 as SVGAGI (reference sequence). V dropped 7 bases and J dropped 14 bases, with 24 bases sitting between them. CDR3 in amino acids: CASTPGVATLGKFF. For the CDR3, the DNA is TGTGCCAGCACCCCAGGGGTGGCGACCCTTGGGAAGTTCTTC.

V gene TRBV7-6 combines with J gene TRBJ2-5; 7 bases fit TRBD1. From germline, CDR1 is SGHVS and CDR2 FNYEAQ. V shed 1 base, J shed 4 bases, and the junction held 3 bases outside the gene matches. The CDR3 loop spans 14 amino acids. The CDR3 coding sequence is TGTGCCAGCAGCTTAGGGGGACAGAGAGAGACCCAGTACTTC. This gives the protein CASSLGGQRETQYF. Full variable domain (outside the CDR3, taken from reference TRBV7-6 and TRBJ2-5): GAGVSQSPRYKVTKRGQDVALRCDPISGHVSLYWYRQALGQGPEFLTYFNYEAQQDKSGLPNDRFSAERPEGSISTLTIQRTEQRDSAMYRCASSLGGQRETQYFGPGTRLLVL.